The 21 T cell receptor beta chains given below trace back to one sample, sequenced in a study of identical twins (dated by TCRdb to about 2016). Libraries were prepared through 5' RACE. The sequencing machine was an Illumina HiSeq 2000. TCRdb took the public reads, trimmed them with fastp at Q25, ran MiXCR for clone calling and kept in-frame beta chains. Merged by CDR3 protein, the rows form single entries marked with the most common genes and DNA. Here the sample has 350,000 or so distinct CDR3 sequences; around 9.7% occur a single time. The biggest ten clones account for more than 8% of the sample. Sequencing used naive T cells sorted from blood. Interpreted using the paper, the cell subset or site label stands for: cells isolated with a human naive T-cell isolation kit. These receptor sequences come from a woman aged 45-65 years in good health.

The chain employs TRBV5-1 and TRBJ2-5; D possibly matches TRBD1 or TRBD2 (5 bases each). Trimming stripped 3 bases from V and 3 bases from J, with 15 bases between. Germline CDR1 and CDR2: SGHRS and YFSETQ. The CDR3 has 15 amino acids. In DNA, the CDR3 is TGCGCCAGCAGCTCTGGGGCAGCGGAGAAAGAGACCCAGTACTTC. Amino acid sequence: CASSSGAAEKETQYF. Complete variable domain (other parts from reference TRBV5-1 and TRBJ2-5): KAGVTQTPRYLIKTRGQQVTLSCSPISGHRSVSWYQQTPGQGLQFLFEYFSETQRNKGNFPGRFSGRQFSNSRSEMNVSTLELGDSALYLCASSSGAAEKETQYFGPGTRLLVL.

This clonotype has at least ten counts. The J gene is TRBJ2-1, the V gene TRBV24-1; 7 positions agree with TRBD2. CDR3 length equals 18 residues. Germline assignment: CDR1 KGHDR and CDR2 SFDVKD. Unmatched junction bases numbered 8, after V lost 1 base and J lost 0 bases. The CDR3 loop reads CATSDFRLAEGSYNEQFF. CDR3 in DNA: TGTGCCACCAGTGATTTTCGTCTAGCGGAAGGCTCCTACAATGAGCAGTTCTTC.

A few counts support this clonotype. This chain links TRBV13 with TRBJ2-1; 7 nucleotides match TRBD1. V shed 4 bases, J shed 0 bases, and the junction held 15 bases outside the gene matches. The CDR3 covers 19 residues. CDR1 and CDR2 (germline): PRHDT, FYEKMQ (reference sequence). The CDR3 loop is CASSSRQGSAATSYNEQFF. The DNA of the CDR3 is TGTGCCAGCAGCTCCAGACAGGGATCAGCGGCAACCTCCTACAATGAGCAGTTCTTC.

The chain is built from TRBV27 and TRBJ1-6; 8 positions agree with TRBD1. Germline V gives CDR1 MNHEY, CDR2 SMNVEV (reference sequence). With 8 bases clipped from V and 6 bases from J, the junction kept 15 bases outside the gene matches. CDR3 length: 17 amino acids. The CDR3 nucleotides are TGTGCCAGCGCCAGTTGGACAGGGACGATAAGTAATTCACCCCTCCACTTT. It yields the protein CASASWTGTISNSPLHF.

CDR3 in DNA: TGTGCCAGTAGTCGCGGGAGGGCCGCCGTTGCCAAAAACATTCAGTACTTC. Amino acid sequence: CASSRGRAAVAKNIQYF. The rearrangement links TRBV19 to TRBJ2-4, with 9 bases identical to TRBD2. Losses at the gene ends were 5 bases for V and 1 base for J; bases not matched to a gene: 9. Germline assignment: CDR1 LNHDA and CDR2 SQIVND (reference sequence). The CDR3 has 17 amino acids.

Ten or more counts support this clonotype. The V gene is TRBV5-1, the J gene TRBJ2-2; no clear D gene. This CDR3 is 13 amino acids long. Per the germline V gene, CDR1 is SGHRS and CDR2 is YFSETQ. Trimming cost V 3 bases and J 8 bases, with 11 bases left between them. CDR3 protein: CASSSFDLGELFF. The CDR3 DNA is TGCGCCAGCAGCTCTTTCGACTTGGGGGAGCTGTTTTTT.

This clonotype was seen a few times. This chain uses TRBV6-4 with TRBJ2-1, with 10 bases aligning to TRBD2. This CDR3 has 16 amino acids. With 6 bases clipped from V and 5 bases from J, the junction kept 10 bases outside the gene matches. Germline V gene sequence: CDR1 MRHNA, CDR2 SNTAGT. As DNA, the CDR3 is TGTGCCAGCAGCCCCGAGGCGGGACTAGCGCACAATGAGCAGTTCTTC. This codes for CASSPEAGLAHNEQFF.

The CDR3 DNA reads as TGCAGTGCTAGTATAGGCCGACAGGGGGATACGCAGTATTTT. It specifies CSASIGRQGDTQYF. The chain links TRBV20-1 to TRBJ2-3, with TRBD1 matching 8 bases. The CDR3 loop spans 14 amino acids. The germline V gene encodes CDR1 DFQATT and CDR2 SNEGSKA (reference sequence). Germline trimming cut 3 bases from V and 6 bases from J; bases unmatched to any gene: 8.

This clonotype was seen a handful of times. This chain connects TRBV10-1 to TRBJ2-4; D might be TRBD1 (7 bases). In germline, CDR1 is WNHNN, CDR2 SYGVQD (reference sequence). The CDR3 sequence is 16 residues long. Trimming shortened V by 2 bases and J by 2 bases, and 13 bases separated the two germline ends. CDR3: CASSEDPGGTKNIQYF. For the CDR3, the DNA is TGCGCCAGCAGTGAGGATCCAGGGGGGACCAAAAACATTCAGTACTTC.

DNA for the CDR3: TGCAGCGTTGGCCAGGGAGGAGCGGGAGGGCCTTACGAGCAGTACTTC. Residues: CSVGQGGAGGPYEQYF. The gene calls are TRBV29-1 and TRBJ2-7, with 10 bases identical to TRBD2. The trim removed 4 bases at V and 4 bases at J, leaving 13 bases unmatched. Per germline, CDR1 SQVTM and CDR2 ANQGSEA. The CDR3 covers 16 residues.

On this clonotype: The CDR3 does not end in the conserved phenylalanine or tryptophan, so this is likely a read error. No DNA is shown, since the ends of the CDR3 on it are uncertain; the CDR3 is the one TCRdb lists. The chain couples TRBV14 to TRBJ2-5; TRBD1 was called by the table and not checked on the DNA. Termini included, the CDR3 measures 12 amino acids. Germline V gene data show CDR1 as SGHDN and CDR2 as FVKESK. CDR3 protein: CASSQDCRTAAL.

This clonotype has more than one count but fewer than ten. The chain links TRBV7-9 to TRBJ2-7; D may be TRBD2 (6 bases). Trimming cost V 3 bases and J 6 bases, with 15 bases left between them. Germline assignment: CDR1 SEHNR and CDR2 FQNEAQ (reference sequence). This CDR3 is 14 amino acids long. The CDR3 nucleotides are TGTGCCAGCAGCTTTGCCGGGGGAAGGGGCGAGCAGTACTTC. Translated, it gives CASSFAGGRGEQYF.

The V and J genes are TRBV20-1 and TRBJ2-3; 10 bases agree with TRBD2. With V trimmed by 3 bases and J by 5 bases, 8 bases remained unmatched. The germline V gene has CDR1 DFQATT and CDR2 SNEGSKA (reference sequence). This CDR3 is built from 15 residues. CDR3 region: CSASPLAGAEDTQYF. The CDR3 region has the DNA TGCAGTGCTAGCCCTCTAGCGGGAGCAGAAGATACGCAGTATTTT.

Comments on this clonotype: A read error may produce the germline difference seen at one junction end. J is TRBJ2-7 and V is TRBV20-1; a possible D gene is TRBD2 (6 bases). Looked up from germline, CDR1 is DFQATT and CDR2 is SNEGSKA (reference sequence). The CDR3 loop spans 14 amino acids. CDR3 protein: CSARGAHYAGEQYF. CDR3 nucleotides: TGCAGTGCCAGAGGGGCGCACTACGCGGGGGAGCAGTACTTC.

The sample holds many counts of this clonotype. The rearrangement links TRBV3-1 to TRBJ2-7, with TRBD2 matching 11 bases. Unmatched junction bases numbered 13, after V lost 2 bases and J lost 4 bases. CDR3 length equals 18 residues. Per germline, CDR1 LGHDT and CDR2 YNNKEL (reference sequence). CDR3 sequence reads: CASSQPNTSGSWRYEQYF. Written as DNA, the CDR3 is TGTGCCAGCAGCCAACCCAACACTAGCGGGAGCTGGAGATACGAGCAGTACTTC.

This clonotype came up many times. The CDR3 reads CATSSTTGGPNQPQHF. CDR3 nucleotide sequence: TGTGCCACCAGTTCAACCACAGGGGGCCCCAATCAGCCCCAGCATTTT. The chain joins TRBV24-1 to TRBJ1-5; 9 bases line up with TRBD1. Germline loops: CDR1 KGHDR, CDR2 SFDVKD. The CDR3 sequence is 16 residues long. The trim removed 6 bases at V and 3 bases at J, leaving 8 bases unmatched.

The chain couples TRBV15 to TRBJ2-7; D remains ambiguous. Germline CDR1 and CDR2: LNHNV and YYDKDF (reference sequence). This CDR3 is 13 amino acids long. V was clipped by 9 bases and J by 6 bases, with 18 bases between them. Here the CDR3 DNA reads TGTGCCACGTCCCTGAACTTAGCTCCCGAGCAGTACGTC. This sequence encodes CATSLNLAPEQYV.

In this sample, this clonotype turned up once. The V and J genes are TRBV11-3 and TRBJ2-5; D might be TRBD2 (6 bases). CDR1 and CDR2 from the germline V gene are SGHNT and YENEEA. The V and J ends lost 5 bases and 0 bases respectively, with 13 bases between them. This CDR3 region has 15 residues. The DNA for the CDR3 is TGTGCCAGCAGCGCGTCCAGGGACTACCAAGAGACCCAGTACTTC. As protein: CASSASRDYQETQYF.

This clonotype appeared many times. V is TRBV6-2 or TRBV6-3 and J is TRBJ1-2; D is unclear. From germline, CDR1 is MNHEY and CDR2 SVGEGT. V lost 3 bases and J lost 0, with 11 bases in between. The CDR3 covers 15 residues. DNA for the CDR3: TGTGCCAGCAGTTATACCGGAACTACTAACTATGGCTACACCTTC. Translating gives CASSYTGTTNYGYTF.

This clonotype was observed a few times. V usage is TRBV12-3 or TRBV12-4 and J usage is TRBJ2-1; TRBD1 matches at 7 bases. The V gene end was trimmed by 2 bases and the J gene end by 7 bases; junction bases not matched to a gene: 11. The CDR3 sequence is 16 residues long. For the CDR3, the DNA is TGTGCCAGCAGTTTAACGACAGGGTATACCGATAATGAGCAGTTCTTC. Amino acid sequence: CASSLTTGYTDNEQFF.

The gene calls are TRBV5-1 and TRBJ2-2; D is perhaps TRBD1 (5 bases). This CDR3 has 14 amino acids. Germline values: CDR1 SGHRS, CDR2 YFSETQ. V was cut by 7 bases and J by 5 bases, with 15 bases left in between. The CDR3 sequence is CASGSRETTGELFF. The CDR3 DNA is TGCGCCAGCGGCTCCAGGGAAACGACCGGGGAGCTGTTTTTT.